Listed below are T cell receptor beta chains from one sample, sequenced in a study of identical twins. TCRdb called the 5' RACE reads again in MiXCR, with one record for every CDR3 protein. The sample records a few hundred thousand distinct CDR3 sequences, roughly 18% being singletons. Sample: naive T cells sorted from blood. These receptors came from a man aged 45-65 years in good health. CDR3s include the opening cysteine and the closing phenylalanine or tryptophan.

j_gene	v_gene	CDR3aa
TRBJ2-3	TRBV11-2	CASSPGTSRGTDTQYF
TRBJ1-4	TRBV2	CASRESGTVLLKGLFF
TRBJ1-5	TRBV7-2	CASSPQGNGNQPQHF
TRBJ1-6	TRBV7-2	CASSLDRVGSDSPLHF
TRBJ2-3	TRBV4-1	CASSQGTGSGYTDTQYF
TRBJ2-3	TRBV11-2	CASSFQGDTQYF
TRBJ2-3	TRBV25-1	CASRSTGISTDTQYF
TRBJ2-1	TRBV6-5	CASSYPEQGHEQFF
TRBJ2-4	TRBV20-1	CSAVGQGSAKNIQYF
TRBJ2-3	TRBV7-9	CASSDAGTIASTDTQYF
TRBJ2-1	TRBV18	CASSAGEAYNEQFF
TRBJ2-3	TRBV25-1	CASSARQASTDTQYF
TRBJ2-3	TRBV5-1	CASSTDHVPWTDTQYF
TRBJ1-1	TRBV18	CASSPPAAGLTEAFF
TRBJ2-5	TRBV4-2	CASSQGDRGQETQYF
TRBJ2-2	TRBV25-1	CASRGASGELFF
TRBJ2-5	TRBV3-1	CASIGGPQETQYF
TRBJ1-6	TRBV11-2	CASSLVSTHNSPLHF
TRBJ2-1	TRBV6-2/TRBV6-3	CATCMAGSSYNEQFF
TRBJ2-7	TRBV4-3	CASSQEWGQGSYEQYF
TRBJ2-7	TRBV20-1	CSARDRGTGGYEQYF
TRBJ2-2	TRBV5-1	CASSLYRTGELFF
TRBJ2-7	TRBV5-1	CASSLGAEYF
TRBJ1-5	TRBV20-1	CSASQDRVNKPQHF
TRBJ2-3	TRBV9	CASSAQRGAGVPDTQYF
TRBJ1-2	TRBV28	CASSRQGASLGYTF
TRBJ2-1	TRBV5-6	CASSDGTGKFPYNEQFF
TRBJ1-5	TRBV20-1	CSARQYPDRRANSNQPQHF
TRBJ2-3	TRBV7-9	CASSLRLNTDTQYF
TRBJ1-6	TRBV21-1	CASIGRVYNSPLHF
TRBJ2-2	TRBV9	CASTTAGTLNTGELFF
TRBJ2-1	TRBV20-1	CSARERTSGDYNEQFF
TRBJ1-1	TRBV5-1	CASSLDLGAWNTEAFF
TRBJ1-4	TRBV4-1	CASSQAVGEKLFF
TRBJ2-1	TRBV7-7	CASSLSRGFNEQFF
TRBJ1-3	TRBV6-1	CASSGTGRNVGNTIYF
TRBJ2-4	TRBV20-1	CSANRILAKNIQYF
TRBJ2-3	TRBV5-1	CASSLIGAPTDTQYF
TRBJ2-7	TRBV29-1	CSVEGRGNNEQYF
TRBJ1-6	TRBV11-2	CASSLVREGSPLHF
TRBJ2-3	TRBV12-3/TRBV12-4	CASSLRSGGPDTQYF
TRBJ1-5	TRBV6-2/TRBV6-3	CASSRSGQKHQPQHF
TRBJ2-2	TRBV11-2	CASSDPLPGTNTGELFF
TRBJ1-2	TRBV6-1	CASRRDNTNYGYTF
TRBJ1-5	TRBV28	CASSLLWKPSNQPQHF
TRBJ2-5	TRBV27	CASRPGREWHQETQYF